This T cell receptor (beta chain) came from a study of blood T cell repertoires in COVID-19. Overall study: Whether acute or convalescent, the COVID-19 samples came from the United States, Italy and Spain. The analysed material was cDNA or gDNA that came from T cells, B-cell-depleted T cells, or PBMCs.

Under the authors' procedure: Reference gene primer amplification gave nucleated cell count estimates. TCRdb's table, derived via immunoSEQ multiplex PCR, lists solely in-frame clones and lacks some. The V and J calls and clone size were taken over from that table, and D and trimming were inferred from the DNA. This table holds just under 80,000 clones, about nine tenths found once. The length of the CDR3 is 15 residues. CDR1 SGHNT and CDR2 YYREEE come from the germline V gene (reference sequence). Between the trimmed V and J ends, which lost 1 base and 0 bases, there was a span of 9 bases. The J gene is TRBJ2-3, the V gene TRBV5-4; perhaps TRBD2 as D (5 bases). The sample taken for sequencing was peripheral blood. This TCR derives from a human donor in a cohort sampled during active COVID-19. The CDR3 DNA reads as TGTGCCAGCAGCTTGCCAGCGGCTAGCACAGATACGCAGTATTTT. Translation: CASSLPAASTDTQYF.